This T cell receptor (beta chain) stems from a study of blood T cell repertoires in COVID-19 (dated by TCRdb to the early 2020s). With regard to the full study: The collaborator samples originated in the United States, Italy and Spain and spanned the acute and convalescent phases of COVID-19. The material from the prospective study consisted of cDNA or gDNA derived from T cells, B-cell-depleted T cells, or PBMCs. The dataset comprised deeply sampled blood TCRbeta repertoires from subjects exposed to, actively infected with, or recovered from COVID-19. A freely available public database, intended as a resource for researchers studying the immune response to SARS-CoV-2, is where the repertoires were released. Samples were obtained from the ongoing ImmuneRACE study (first 160 participants) and from 1,000 to 1,500 subjects provided by 6 global collaborators. Sample metadata almost always included a de-identified subject ID, COVID-19 status, age in years and sex. Where available, HLA class I and class II types were obtained from metadata supplied by the sample provider rather than from assay-based typing. What the study reported, not specific to this receptor: The quantity of clinical and demographic metadata differed by source and by participant and was supplied without curation.

This clone was recorded only once. Which antigen it targets is not known. No base-level quality is on record; no much larger clone is a single base apart. The collaborating institutions used their own protocols to collect whole blood in K2EDTA tubes. For TCRbeta analysis, collaborator samples were shipped as frozen whole blood, as isolated PBMCs, or as DNA extracted from either sample type. TCRbeta CDR3 regions were amplified from genomic DNA by means of the immunoSEQ Assay, a bias-controlled multiplex PCR. Turning to the authors' computational methods: The number of nucleated cells in each sample was estimated from the amplification of reference gene primers within the assay. To quantify the absolute abundance of each unique TCRbeta CDR3 rearrangement, sequence reads were collapsed and filtered. For each sample, productive Simpson clonality was calculated by taking the square root of Simpson's diversity index across productive rearrangements. TCRdb re-hosts the immuneACCESS table, in-frame sequences only. Its copies lack some clones; in the studies checked, an unresolved V gene accounts for under half of them, and the cause for the rest is not known. That table supplies the V and J calls and clone size; D and trimming were determined from the DNA. The sample table records 65,000 to 80,000 clones; 75% to 90% of these occur just once. Under 9.5% of the sample goes to the ten largest clones.

This clonotype was sampled from a man aged 50 to 59 with active COVID-19. Material: peripheral blood.

CDR3 protein: CASSASGGRAGGELFF. The nucleotides are TGTGCCAGCAGCGCGTCAGGCGGGAGGGCCGGCGGGGAGCTGTTTTTT. The rearrangement joined TRBV7-3 to TRBJ2-2, and 9 junction bases match TRBD2. From the germline V gene, CDR1 is SGHTA and CDR2 is FQGTGA. From cysteine to phenylalanine, the CDR3 is 16 amino acids long. Solely the CDR3 DNA is kept, with 48 bases framed from the first base. For this chain, trimming is 5 bases at the V end and 7 bases at the J end, and the number of junction bases without a gene match is 11.